This T cell receptor (beta chain) emerged from a study of glioma-infiltrating T cells after dendritic cell vaccination. Study results and limitations: No direct clonality-survival link was found; a diverse polyclonal response may matter. The cohort had few patients with full blood and tumor sets.

Concerning this clone: The target antigen is unknown.

There are 13 residues in the CDR3. CDR1 is MNHNS and CDR2 is SASEGT in the germline V gene. V was trimmed by 6 bases and J by 3 bases, leaving 11 bases between them. Isocitrate dehydrogenase mutation was absent in all glioblastoma patients. The PCR used 60 V beta and 13 J beta primers. TCRdb's table, derived via immunoSEQ multiplex PCR, lists solely in-frame clones and lacks some. The data hold tens of thousands of clones, with approximately 81% observed a single time. The chain joins TRBV6-1 to TRBJ1-2, with a weak D call TRBD1 (5 bases). The sequencing used blood, collected before dendritic cell vaccination. The sequence derives from a human donor with glioblastoma. For the CDR3, the DNA is TGTGCCAGCAGGGACGACAGTTACTATGGCTACACCTTC. Translation: CASRDDSYYGYTF.